This is a list of T cell receptor beta chains from one sample in a study of cytomegalovirus exposure and HLA in healthy donors. Sequenced by immunoSEQ multiplex PCR; TCRdb stores in-frame clones only, minus some. The profile shows about 54,000 clones, approximately 90% of them singletons. Material: PBMCs. Receptors were obtained from a woman aged 18-30 years in good health and CMV-seropositive. Both conserved end residues are part of each CDR3. The D gene is left open where the match is weak. Clone size, where shown, is once, few, many, or a class for clones that have expanded.

abundance: once
j_gene: TRBJ2-5
d_gene: TRBD1
v_gene: TRBV5-1
CDR3aa: CASSSTPVGTGPTQYF
CDR3nt: TGCGCCAGCAGCTCAACTCCGGTAGGGACAGGGCCGACCCAGTACTTC

abundance: .
j_gene: TRBJ2-3
d_gene: TRBD2
v_gene: TRBV4-1
CDR3aa: CASSLEAGGGGDTQYF
CDR3nt: TGCGCCAGCAGCCTAGAAGCGGGGGGCGGGGGAGATACGCAGTATTTT

abundance: .
j_gene: TRBJ2-3
d_gene: .
v_gene: TRBV2
CDR3aa: CASSEAVSFSTDTQYF
CDR3nt: TGTGCCAGCAGTGAAGCAGTTAGCTTTAGCACAGATACGCAGTATTTT

abundance: .
j_gene: TRBJ2-7
d_gene: TRBD1
v_gene: TRBV18
CDR3aa: CASSLRFKTGVDSSYEQYF
CDR3nt: TGTGCCAGCTCATTACGCTTCAAAACAGGGGTCGATAGCTCCTACGAGCAGTACTTC

abundance: .
j_gene: TRBJ2-3
d_gene: .
v_gene: TRBV4-2
CDR3aa: CASSQGSSTDTQYF
CDR3nt: TGTGCCAGCAGCCAAGGGAGTAGCACAGATACGCAGTATTTT

abundance: .
j_gene: TRBJ2-7
d_gene: .
v_gene: TRBV2
CDR3aa: CASKLYRALGEQYF
CDR3nt: TGTGCCAGCAAGCTTTACAGGGCGTTGGGCGAGCAGTACTTC

abundance: .
j_gene: TRBJ2-3
d_gene: TRBD2
v_gene: TRBV7-8
CDR3aa: CASRLAAITDTQYF
CDR3nt: TGTGCCAGCAGACTAGCGGCCATCACAGATACGCAGTATTTT

abundance: .
j_gene: TRBJ2-1
d_gene: .
v_gene: TRBV10-2
CDR3aa: CASSGHRDSYNEQFF
CDR3nt: TGCGCCAGCAGTGGTCACAGGGACTCCTACAATGAGCAGTTCTTC

abundance: .
j_gene: TRBJ2-1
d_gene: TRBD2
v_gene: TRBV6-6
CDR3aa: CASRGSGGGSYNEQFF
CDR3nt: TGTGCCAGCAGGGGTAGCGGGGGGGGCTCCTACAATGAGCAGTTCTTC

abundance: .
j_gene: TRBJ1-2
d_gene: TRBD1
v_gene: TRBV6-1
CDR3aa: CASRSGDRVAYGYTF
CDR3nt: TGTGCCAGCAGGTCGGGGGACAGGGTGGCCTATGGCTACACCTTC

abundance: .
j_gene: TRBJ1-6
d_gene: .
v_gene: TRBV7-2
CDR3aa: CASSLGPYNSPLHF
CDR3nt: TGTGCCAGCAGCTTGGGGCCCTATAATTCACCCCTCCACTTT

abundance: .
j_gene: TRBJ2-5
d_gene: .
v_gene: TRBV2
CDR3aa: CASRREVHQETQYF
CDR3nt: TGTGCCAGCAGGAGGGAGGTCCACCAAGAGACCCAGTACTTC

abundance: .
j_gene: TRBJ2-1
d_gene: TRBD2
v_gene: TRBV7-7
CDR3aa: CASSSGLAALDEQFF
CDR3nt: TGTGCTAGCAGTTCAGGACTAGCGGCACTCGATGAGCAGTTCTTC

abundance: .
j_gene: TRBJ2-2
d_gene: .
v_gene: TRBV9
CDR3aa: CASSLAAVVTGELFF
CDR3nt: TGTGCCAGCAGCTTGGCCGCGGTTGTTACCGGGGAGCTGTTTTTT

abundance: few
j_gene: TRBJ2-1
d_gene: TRBD1
v_gene: TRBV19
CDR3aa: CASSPGQYNEQFF
CDR3nt: TGTGCCAGTAGTCCGGGACAGTACAATGAGCAGTTCTTC

abundance: .
j_gene: TRBJ2-3
d_gene: .
v_gene: TRBV4-1
CDR3aa: CASSQVPLADTQYF
CDR3nt: TGCGCCAGCAGCCAGGTCCCACTAGCAGATACGCAGTATTTT

abundance: .
j_gene: TRBJ1-5
d_gene: .
v_gene: TRBV28
CDR3aa: CASSFGRALFLQPQHF
CDR3nt: TGTGCCAGCAGTTTCGGCAGGGCGTTATTTCTCCAGCCCCAGCATTTT

abundance: .
j_gene: TRBJ1-4
d_gene: TRBD1
v_gene: TRBV29-1
CDR3aa: CSGMTGVTTNEKLFF
CDR3nt: TGCAGCGGGATGACAGGGGTAACTACTAATGAAAAACTGTTTTTT

abundance: few
j_gene: TRBJ2-3
d_gene: .
v_gene: TRBV5-4
CDR3aa: CASSLGGVSTDTQYF
CDR3nt: TGTGCCAGCAGCTTGGGGGGGGTTAGCACAGATACGCAGTATTTT

abundance: .
j_gene: TRBJ2-7
d_gene: .
v_gene: TRBV27
CDR3aa: CASSFLGTEAYEQYF
CDR3nt: TGTGCCAGCAGCTTCCTGGGGACTGAAGCCTACGAGCAGTACTTC

abundance: once
j_gene: TRBJ1-5
d_gene: .
v_gene: TRBV7-2
CDR3aa: CASSLFAGASNQPQHF
CDR3nt: TGTGCCAGCAGCTTATTTGCAGGGGCTAGCAATCAGCCCCAGCATTTT

abundance: .
j_gene: TRBJ2-7
d_gene: TRBD2
v_gene: TRBV25-1
CDR3aa: CASSWTSDEQYF
CDR3nt: TGTGCCAGCAGTTGGACTAGCGACGAGCAGTACTTC

abundance: .
j_gene: TRBJ1-3
d_gene: TRBD1
v_gene: TRBV2
CDR3aa: CASGSGQGRQGGNTIYF
CDR3nt: TGTGCCAGCGGATCGGGACAGGGGCGTCAAGGGGGCAACACCATATATTTT

abundance: .
j_gene: TRBJ2-1
d_gene: TRBD2
v_gene: TRBV5-1
CDR3aa: CASSTSGGAGNEQFF
CDR3nt: TGCGCCAGCAGCACAAGCGGGGGGGCTGGAAATGAGCAGTTCTTC

abundance: .
j_gene: TRBJ2-1
d_gene: TRBD1
v_gene: TRBV6-5
CDR3aa: CASSYFPGTGNEQFF
CDR3nt: TGTGCCAGCAGTTATTTTCCAGGGACAGGCAATGAGCAGTTCTTC

abundance: .
j_gene: TRBJ1-2
d_gene: .
v_gene: TRBV6-1
CDR3aa: CASRPQGPSLYGYTF
CDR3nt: TGTGCCAGCAGACCACAGGGACCCTCTCTCTATGGCTACACCTTC